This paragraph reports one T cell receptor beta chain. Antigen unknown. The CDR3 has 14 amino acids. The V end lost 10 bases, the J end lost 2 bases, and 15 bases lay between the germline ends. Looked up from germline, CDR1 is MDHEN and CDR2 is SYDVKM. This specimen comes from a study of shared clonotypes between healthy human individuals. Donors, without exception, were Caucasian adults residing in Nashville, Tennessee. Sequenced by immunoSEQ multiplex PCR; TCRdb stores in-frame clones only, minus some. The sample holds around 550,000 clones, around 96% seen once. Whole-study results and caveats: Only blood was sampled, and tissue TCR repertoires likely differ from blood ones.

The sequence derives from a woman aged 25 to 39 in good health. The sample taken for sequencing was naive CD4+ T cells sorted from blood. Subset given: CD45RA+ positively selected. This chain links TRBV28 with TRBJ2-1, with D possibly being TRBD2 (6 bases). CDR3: CATLGRLAYNEQFF. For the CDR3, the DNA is TGTGCCACCCTGGGGAGACTAGCCTACAATGAGCAGTTCTTC.